Listed below are T cell receptor beta chains from one sample, sequenced in a study of regulatory T cells in long-lasting Graves disease. TCRdb ran MiXCR on the multiplex PCR reads and lists one entry per CDR3 protein. The sample lists around 230,000 distinct CDR3 sequences, 18% seen once, with roughly a fifth in the top ten. Material: peripheral blood mononuclear cells (PBMCs), obtained at new diagnosis, from a patient treated with antithyroid drugs. The receptors stem from a female donor with Graves disease. CDR3s include the opening cysteine and the closing phenylalanine or tryptophan. Clone size, where shown, is once, few, many, or a class for clones that have expanded.

CDR3 length | J gene | V gene | clone size | CDR3 protein
14 | TRBJ2-1 | TRBV12-3/TRBV12-4 | many | CASSLHGENNEQFF
10 | TRBJ2-3 | TRBV29-1 | many | CSVSTDTQYF
15 | TRBJ1-1 | TRBV3-1 | many | CASSQEPQGLTEAFF
14 | TRBJ2-3 | TRBV3-1 | many | CASSLSESTDTQYF
12 | TRBJ1-2 | TRBV20-1 | many | CSARPVLYGYTF
13 | TRBJ2-3 | TRBV6-2/TRBV6-3 | - | CASRETSTDTQYF
14 | TRBJ1-2 | TRBV12-3/TRBV12-4 | many | CASSSNVAGGGNTF
12 | TRBJ2-7 | TRBV2 | - | CASSGQGREQYF
15 | TRBJ2-7 | TRBV27 | many | CASRDEDRGPYEQYF
16 | TRBJ2-7 | TRBV28 | many | CASITSGRALGYEQYF
14 | TRBJ2-5 | TRBV3-1 | many | CASSHTAGQETQYF
13 | TRBJ2-5 | TRBV20-1 | few | CSILSGLQETQYF
15 | TRBJ1-2 | TRBV9 | few | CASSAPAKGNYGYTF
14 | TRBJ1-6 | TRBV19 | many | CASSIGFAHSPLHF
16 | TRBJ2-1 | TRBV19 | once | CASTGTSGRPNNEQFF
16 | TRBJ2-1 | TRBV15 | many | CATSRVRLAGEDEQFF
13 | TRBJ1-2 | TRBV6-2/TRBV6-3 | many | CASSYLTGSGYTF
14 | TRBJ2-2 | TRBV3-1 | - | CASSLVLAIGELFF
15 | TRBJ1-3 | TRBV9 | - | CASRAGTGAGNTIYF
14 | TRBJ2-7 | TRBV6-2/TRBV6-3 | many | CASSPGKGAREQYF
15 | TRBJ1-5 | TRBV7-9 | many | CASSFGTGSNQPQHF
14 | TRBJ2-2 | TRBV5-1 | many | CASSLAPNTGELFF
14 | TRBJ2-1 | TRBV9 | once | CASSVGSPQGEQFF
13 | TRBJ2-7 | TRBV4-1 | many | CASSQGLPYEQYF
16 | TRBJ2-2 | TRBV4-2 | many | CATDRGGRENTGELFF
12 | TRBJ2-7 | TRBV9 | many | CASSPQGGEQYF
15 | TRBJ1-1 | TRBV3-1 | many | CASSSRWGGNTEAFF
15 | TRBJ2-7 | TRBV4-2 | few | CASSQVGQGSHEQYF
16 | TRBJ2-1 | TRBV20-1 | few | CSARALGRGTLNEQFF
15 | TRBJ1-5 | TRBV19 | - | CASRPPVQSNQPQHF
14 | TRBJ2-7 | TRBV3-1 | many | CASSPPARSDEQYF
16 | TRBJ2-5 | TRBV5-4 | many | CASSFGLAGVGETQYF
18 | TRBJ1-2 | TRBV11-3 | many | CASSLDRPGSKIEPGYTF
12 | TRBJ2-1 | TRBV3-1 | many | CASSRGGGEQFF
15 | TRBJ2-7 | TRBV7-8 | - | CASSRSGGWSYEQYF
18 | TRBJ2-7 | TRBV7-7 | many | CASSLARQGLGMDYEQYF
15 | TRBJ2-3 | TRBV19 | many | CASSGHGGEADTQYF
12 | TRBJ2-2 | TRBV19 | many | CASSIRARELFF
15 | TRBJ2-7 | TRBV7-8 | many | CASSRRDSLDYEQYF
14 | TRBJ1-6 | TRBV27 | - | CASSSTRGTSPLHF
17 | TRBJ2-1 | TRBV6-1 | many | CATGTRRRTSPYNEQFF
17 | TRBJ2-7 | TRBV28 | many | CASSLGLAEPSSYEQYF
14 | TRBJ2-4 | TRBV20-1 | - | CSARDPRLAIIQYF
14 | TRBJ2-5 | TRBV12-3/TRBV12-4 | many | CASSLGAVQETQYF
14 | TRBJ1-5 | TRBV7-9 | - | CASSPPGGGQPQHF
13 | TRBJ2-3 | TRBV30 | - | CAWSLVSADTQYF
15 | TRBJ1-2 | TRBV7-2 | many | CASSPEAGWRYGYTF
12 | TRBJ1-2 | TRBV25-1 | many | CASRRDSYGYTF
15 | TRBJ1-3 | TRBV10-3 | many | CAISDGGSSGNTIYF
17 | TRBJ2-3 | TRBV15 | many | CATSRDLPGRGTDTQYF
16 | TRBJ1-2 | TRBV2 | many | CAGGSDRAPLNYGYTF
19 | TRBJ2-5 | TRBV9 | many | CASSVEGTSGRAGGKTQYF
15 | TRBJ2-3 | TRBV28 | many | CASSSMWSATDTQYF
15 | TRBJ1-2 | TRBV5-5 | many | CASSPMTGENYGYTF
16 | TRBJ2-7 | TRBV11-2 | many | CASSSRGQGAVYEQYF
13 | TRBJ1-1 | TRBV13 | many | CASSSDRGIEAFF
13 | TRBJ2-5 | TRBV11-1 | many | CASSFLGVETQYF